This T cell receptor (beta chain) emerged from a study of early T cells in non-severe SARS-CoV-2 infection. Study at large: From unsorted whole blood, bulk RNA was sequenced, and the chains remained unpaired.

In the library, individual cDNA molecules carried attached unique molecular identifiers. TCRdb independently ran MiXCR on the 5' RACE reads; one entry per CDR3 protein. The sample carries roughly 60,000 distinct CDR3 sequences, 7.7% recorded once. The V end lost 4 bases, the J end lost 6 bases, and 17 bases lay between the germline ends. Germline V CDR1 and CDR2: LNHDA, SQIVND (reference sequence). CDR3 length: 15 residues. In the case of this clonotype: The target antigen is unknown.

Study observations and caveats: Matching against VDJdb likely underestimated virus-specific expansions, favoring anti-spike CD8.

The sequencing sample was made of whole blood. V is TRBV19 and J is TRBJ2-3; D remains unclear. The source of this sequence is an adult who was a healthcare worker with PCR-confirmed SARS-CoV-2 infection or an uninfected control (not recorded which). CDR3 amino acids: CASSTTIGLGDTQYF. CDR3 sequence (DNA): TGTGCCAGTAGTACTACAATCGGGTTGGGGGATACGCAGTATTTT.